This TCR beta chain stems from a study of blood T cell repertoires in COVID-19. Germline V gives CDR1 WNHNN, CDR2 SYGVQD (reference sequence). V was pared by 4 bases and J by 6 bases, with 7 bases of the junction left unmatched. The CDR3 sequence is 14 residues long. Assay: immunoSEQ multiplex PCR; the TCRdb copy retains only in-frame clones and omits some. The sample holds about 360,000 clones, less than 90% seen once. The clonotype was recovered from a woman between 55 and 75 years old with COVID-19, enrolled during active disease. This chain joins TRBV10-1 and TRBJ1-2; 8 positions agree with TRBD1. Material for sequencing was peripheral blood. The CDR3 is CASSAGTGYDGYTF. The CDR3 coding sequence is TGCGCCAGCAGTGCCGGGACAGGATACGATGGCTACACCTTC.